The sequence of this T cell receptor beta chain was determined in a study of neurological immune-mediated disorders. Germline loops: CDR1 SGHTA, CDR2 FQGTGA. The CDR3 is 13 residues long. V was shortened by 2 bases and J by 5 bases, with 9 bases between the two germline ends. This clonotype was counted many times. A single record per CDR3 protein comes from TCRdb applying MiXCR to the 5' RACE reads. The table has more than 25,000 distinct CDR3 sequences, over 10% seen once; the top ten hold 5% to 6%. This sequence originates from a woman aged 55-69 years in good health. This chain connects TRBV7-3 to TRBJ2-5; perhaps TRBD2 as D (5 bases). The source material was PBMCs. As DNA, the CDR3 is TGTGCCAGCAGCTTATATCCGGGGGAGACCCAGTACTTC. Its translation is CASSLYPGETQYF.